These 2 T cell receptor beta chains came from one sample sequenced in a study of neurological immune-mediated disorders. Time point defined: longitudinal time-point 2. TCRdb re-analysed the 5' RACE reads in MiXCR, keeping a single row per CDR3 protein. The repertoire holds roughly 49,000 distinct CDR3 sequences, with around 14% as singletons. Sequencing used PBMCs. The receptors were sampled from a male donor with HTLV-1-associated myelopathy (HAM/TSP).

This clonotype was observed many times. The J gene is TRBJ1-2, the V gene TRBV20-1; no definite D call. Germline CDR1 reads DFQATT; CDR2 reads SNEGSKA (reference sequence). V was trimmed by 3 bases and J by 3 bases, leaving 17 bases between them. The CDR3 sequence is 15 residues long. Here the CDR3 reads CSASDPGSYYYGYTF. In DNA, the CDR3 is TGCAGTGCTAGTGATCCGGGCAGCTACTACTATGGCTACACCTTC.

This clonotype was seen repeatedly, ten times or more. The V and J genes are TRBV20-1 and TRBJ2-1; maybe TRBD2 (7 bases). Deletions cut 2 bases from V and 7 bases from J, with 12 bases between. Germline-derived CDR1 and CDR2 are DFQATT and SNEGSKA (reference sequence). CDR3 length: 13 amino acids. The CDR3 protein is CSARRGGKNEQFF. Here the CDR3 DNA reads TGCAGTGCTAGAAGGGGGGGGAAAAATGAGCAGTTCTTC.